This T cell receptor gamma chain was recovered during a study of Vδ1+ human thymocytes. Whole-study results and caveats: Bulk data may be misread because of unexpected Vdelta2 sequences. Highly polyclonal TRG and TRD repertoires with Gaussian CDR3 length distributions appeared in thymus.

The template was reverse-transcribed extracted RNA. Multiplex PCR used pooled V-gene forward primers and a constant-region reverse primer to amplify CDR3s. TCRdb reanalyzed the multiplex PCR reads using CATT. The sample has about 22,000 gamma-chain clones; roughly 13% are singletons. V lost 5 bases to trimming and J lost 11 bases; unmatched junction nucleotides: 12. Germline V lookup: CDR1 EGSTGY, CDR2 YDSYTSSV. The CDR3 has 12 amino acids. About this clone itself: The antigen is unknown.

The chain combines TRGV4 with TRGJ1 or TRGJ2. The TCR was taken from a child less than two years old who had congenital heart surgery. Sequencing was performed on Vdelta1+ gamma-delta thymocytes from the thymus. Subset given: FACS-sorted CD3+ TCRalphabeta- TCRVdelta1+ TCRVdelta2- thymocytes. The CDR3 protein is CATWVARDEKLF. DNA of the CDR3: TGTGCCACCTGGGTGGCCAGGGACGAGAAACTCTTT.